The 30 T cell receptor beta chains below all came from one sample that was sequenced in a study of cytomegalovirus exposure and HLA in healthy donors. The PCR had 60 Vbeta and 13 Jbeta primers. Method: immunoSEQ multiplex PCR; TCRdb's copy keeps in-frame clones and lacks some. The sample lists approximately 140,000 clones, 70% to 80% occurring once. The sample consisted of PBMCs. All receptors derive from a human donor in good health.

The gene calls are TRBV19 and TRBJ2-2; possibly TRBD1 for D (6 bases). Trimming shortened V by 6 bases and J by 5 bases, and 10 bases separated the two germline ends. Germline CDR1 reads LNHDA; CDR2 reads SQIVND (reference sequence). The CDR3 is 13 residues long. CDR3: CASRFRGTGELFF. The DNA of the CDR3 is TGTGCCAGTAGGTTCAGGGGTACCGGGGAGCTGTTTTTT.

This rearrangement joins TRBV7-9 to TRBJ1-2, with no clear D. Germline V gives CDR1 SEHNR, CDR2 FQNEAQ (reference sequence). Between the trimmed V and J ends, which lost 6 bases and 8 bases, there was a span of 13 bases. This CDR3 spans 12 amino acids. The CDR3 DNA is TGTGCCAGCAGGTTCGTCGAGGAGGGCTACACCTTC. Translated, it gives CASRFVEEGYTF.

This chain joins TRBV6-5 and TRBJ2-1; TRBD2 matches at 13 bases. After removal of 7 bases from V and 5 bases from J, the junction contained 5 bases not matched to a gene. The CDR3 runs to 15 residues. The germline V gene encodes CDR1 MNHEY and CDR2 SVGAGI. CDR3 DNA: TGTGCCAGCAAACGGACTAGCGGGAGTAACAATGAGCAGTTCTTC. Protein product: CASKRTSGSNNEQFF.

The chain links TRBV5-6 to TRBJ2-3, with 9 positions matching TRBD2. V was clipped by 4 bases and J by 2 bases; unmatched bases: 11. The CDR3 contains 17 residues. Germline CDR1 and CDR2: SGHDT and YYEEEE. In DNA, the CDR3 is TGTGCCAGCAGCGTTAGCGGGAGTGATCGGTACACAGATACGCAGTATTTT. Residues: CASSVSGSDRYTDTQYF. Together with reference TRBV5-6 and TRBJ2-3, the CDR3 gives the full variable domain: DAGVTQSPTHLIKTRGQQVTLRCSPKSGHDTVSWYQQALGQGPQFIFQYYEEEERQRGNFPDRFSGHQFPNYSSELNVNALLLGDSALYLCASSVSGSDRYTDTQYFGPGTRLTVL.

V gene TRBV5-4 combines with J gene TRBJ2-1; TRBD2 matches 16 bases. The CDR3 length is 14 residues. The V and J ends lost 1 base and 16 bases, in that order; junction bases with no gene match: 5. CDR1 is SGHNT, CDR2 YYREEE, per germline (reference sequence). The CDR3 loop reads CASSLLGTSGGVFF. Written as DNA, the CDR3 is TGTGCCAGCAGCTTGTTAGGGACTAGCGGGGGGGTTTTCTTC. Complete variable domain (other parts from reference TRBV5-4 and TRBJ2-1): ETGVTQSPTHLIKTRGQQVTLRCSSQSGHNTVSWYQQALGQGPQFIFQYYREEENGRGNFPPRFSGLQFPNYSSELNVNALELDDSALYLCASSLLGTSGGVFFGPGTRLTVL.

CDR3 nucleotides: TGCGCCAGCAGCCCAGGGGCCCCCGTGTGGCAGCAGTACTTC. Translated, it gives CASSPGAPVWQQYF. V is TRBV5-1 and J is TRBJ2-7, with D perhaps TRBD1 (6 bases). The CDR3 length is 14 residues. From germline, CDR1 is SGHRS and CDR2 YFSETQ. V gave up 4 bases and J gave up 8 bases, with 19 bases separating them. Full variable domain (rest looked up from reference TRBV5-1 and TRBJ2-7): KAGVTQTPRYLIKTRGQQVTLSCSPISGHRSVSWYQQTPGQGLQFLFEYFSETQRNKGNFPGRFSGRQFSNSRSEMNVSTLELGDSALYLCASSPGAPVWQQYFGPGTRLTVT.

The rearrangement joins TRBV4-3 to TRBJ2-1, with a tentative D call TRBD2 (6 bases). The CDR3 covers 15 residues. CDR1 is LGHNA, CDR2 YSLEER, per germline. V lost 3 bases and J lost 5, with 14 bases in between. This CDR3 is CASSQDRLGDNEQFF. CDR3 nucleotide sequence: TGCGCCAGCAGCCAGGATCGACTAGGGGACAATGAGCAGTTCTTC.

This chain links TRBV30 with TRBJ2-3; 12 bases agree with TRBD2. CDR1 is GTSNPN, CDR2 SVGIG, per germline (reference sequence). The CDR3 loop spans 20 amino acids. With V trimmed by 0 bases and J by 0 bases, 13 bases remained unmatched. The CDR3 DNA reads TGTGCCTGGAGTGTCCCTAGCGGGGGGGTACCCTATTCTAGCACAGATACGCAGTATTTT. Amino acids: CAWSVPSGGVPYSSTDTQYF.

The genes are TRBV4-2 and TRBJ2-7; D remains unclear. Trimming took 4 bases from V and 1 from J, leaving 8 bases between them. The CDR3 consists of 13 residues. Germline V CDR1 and CDR2: LGHNA, YNFKEQ. The CDR3 region has the DNA TGTGCCAGCAGCCCGCGAGTATCCTACGAGCAGTACTTC. Translating gives CASSPRVSYEQYF.

The chain employs TRBV30 and TRBJ2-1; no firm D call. Per germline, CDR1 GTSNPN and CDR2 SVGIG (reference sequence). Trimming left V 2 bases short and J 8 bases short, with 4 bases between. The CDR3 totals 10 residues. In DNA form, the CDR3 reads TGTGCCTGGAGTTCATATGAGCAGTTCTTC. Translation gives CAWSSYEQFF.

This clone was found a few times. This chain joins TRBV6-6 and TRBJ2-1, with D perhaps matching TRBD2 (5 bases). Germline V gene data show CDR1 as MNHNY and CDR2 as SVGAGI (reference sequence). The CDR3 totals 11 residues. V dropped 2 bases and J dropped 16 bases, with 12 bases sitting between them. DNA of the CDR3: TGTGCCAGCAGTTACCGGACTGACTACTTCTTC. Translating gives CASSYRTDYFF.

The rearrangement joins TRBV6-4 to TRBJ1-2; TRBD1 aligns across 9 bases. Germline CDR1 MRHNA, CDR2 SNTAGT. CDR3 length equals 16 residues. The J segment lost 4 bases and the V segment lost 3 bases, leaving 9 bases of the junction unmatched. CDR3 region: CASSDTDRGAPYGYTF. The CDR3 nucleotides are TGTGCCAGCAGTGATACGGACAGGGGAGCCCCCTATGGCTACACCTTC.

This sequence joins TRBV19 and TRBJ2-7; D perhaps matches TRBD1 (5 bases). The CDR3 has 15 residues. CDR1 and CDR2 (germline): LNHDA, SQIVND (reference sequence). Trimming cost V 3 bases and J 1 base, with 13 bases left between them. The CDR3 reads CASSIEAGSSYEQYF. The CDR3 DNA reads TGTGCCAGTAGTATTGAGGCAGGGTCGTCCTACGAGCAGTACTTC.

The chain employs TRBV28 and TRBJ2-1; D perhaps matches TRBD1 (6 bases). Germline-derived CDR1 and CDR2 are MDHEN and SYDVKM. Trimming cost V 6 bases and J 4 bases, with 10 bases left between them. CDR3 length: 13 amino acids. CDR3 protein: CASRWTDYNEQFF. The CDR3 DNA is TGTGCCAGCAGATGGACAGATTACAATGAGCAGTTCTTC.

The gene calls are TRBV10-3 and TRBJ2-3; maybe TRBD1 (6 bases). The V gene lost 4 bases and the J gene lost 2 bases, with 10 bases spanning the gap. The CDR3 loop spans 14 amino acids. Germline V gene lookup returns CDR1 ENHRY and CDR2 SYGVKD. CDR3 coding DNA: TGTGCCATCAGTGGGACAGCGTCCACAGATACGCAGTATTTT. Its translation is CAISGTASTDTQYF.

The V call is TRBV4-2, the J call TRBJ2-5; tentatively, D is TRBD2 (6 bases). Trimming cost V 1 base and J 1 base, with 13 bases left between them. Germline V CDR1 and CDR2: LGHNA, YNFKEQ. The CDR3 spans 16 residues. CDR3 region: CASSQAPLASQETQYF. Here the CDR3 DNA reads TGTGCCAGCAGCCAAGCCCCACTAGCCAGCCAAGAGACCCAGTACTTC.

V usage is TRBV28 and J usage is TRBJ2-5; no clear D. Trimming took 6 bases from V and 5 from J, leaving 10 bases between them. The CDR3 consists of 12 residues. Germline CDR1 reads MDHEN; CDR2 reads SYDVKM. CDR3: CASRNTRETQYF. The CDR3 DNA reads as TGTGCCAGCAGGAATACGCGGGAGACCCAGTACTTC.

The chain joins TRBV6-1 to TRBJ1-4; the match to TRBD1 covers 7 bases. This CDR3 region has 13 residues. Germline trimming cut 10 bases from V and 4 bases from J; bases unmatched to any gene: 6. Germline CDR1 reads MNHNS; CDR2 reads SASEGT. The CDR3 region has the DNA TGTGCCACCAACAGGGGAATTAATGAAAAACTGTTTTTT. Amino acids: CATNRGINEKLFF.

This sequence joins TRBV7-6 and TRBJ2-1, with 11 positions matching TRBD2. The junction had 8 bases not matched to a gene; V was cut back by 5 bases and J by 8 bases. Germline loops: CDR1 SGHVS, CDR2 FNYEAQ. CDR3 size: 15 residues. The CDR3: CASSRSGRAGDEQFF. The CDR3 region has the DNA TGTGCCAGCAGCCGTAGCGGGAGGGCCGGTGATGAGCAGTTCTTC. The complete variable domain, with remaining parts taken from reference TRBV7-6 and TRBJ2-1, reads GAGVSQSPRYKVTKRGQDVALRCDPISGHVSLYWYRQALGQGPEFLTYFNYEAQQDKSGLPNDRFSAERPEGSISTLTIQRTEQRDSAMYRCASSRSGRAGDEQFFGPGTRLTVL.

This clone was observed a single time. The J gene is TRBJ2-7, the V gene TRBV25-1, with 8 bases fitting TRBD1. With 2 bases clipped from V and 4 bases from J, the junction kept 13 bases outside the gene matches. CDR3 length equals 17 residues. Germline CDR1 and CDR2: MGHDK and SYGVNS. CDR3 region: CASSEQTGADGGYEQYF. The DNA of the CDR3 is TGTGCCAGCAGTGAACAGACAGGGGCGGACGGAGGGTACGAGCAGTACTTC.

This clone was picked up one time. This CDR3 fails to terminate in the conserved phenylalanine or tryptophan, so it likely reflects a read error. The chain has TRBV6-5 and TRBJ1-1, with D hard to call. Trimming removed 6 bases from V and 1 base from J, with 12 bases in between. The CDR3 totals 14 residues. The germline V gene encodes CDR1 MNHEY and CDR2 SVGAGI. CDR3 sequence (DNA): TGTGCCAGCAGAACGCTAAGCAGGAACACTGAAGCTTTCCTT. This sequence encodes CASRTLSRNTEAFL.

J is TRBJ2-5 and V is TRBV25-1; weak D call: TRBD2 (5 bases). Germline loops: CDR1 MGHDK, CDR2 SYGVNS. CDR3 length: 12 amino acids. Trimming removed 3 bases from V and 5 bases from J, with 7 bases in between. In DNA, the CDR3 is TGTGCCAGCAGTGACAGGAGGGAGACCCAGTACTTC. It codes for CASSDRRETQYF.

The chain uses TRBV27 and TRBJ2-7; 7 bases fit TRBD1. CDR1 is MNHEY, CDR2 SMNVEV, per germline (reference sequence). Losses at the gene ends were 8 bases for V and 2 bases for J; bases not matched to a gene: 6. CDR3 size: 13 residues. As DNA, the CDR3 is TGTGCCAGCCGGAGGACAGGCACCTACGAGCAGTACTTC. Protein product: CASRRTGTYEQYF.

The CDR3 reads CASSELQVETQYF. For the CDR3, the DNA is TGTGCCAGCAGTGAACTGCAGGTTGAGACCCAGTACTTC. The gene calls are TRBV2 and TRBJ2-5, with D uncertain. V was trimmed by 2 bases and J by 5 bases, leaving 9 bases between them. The CDR3 runs to 13 residues. Germline V gives CDR1 SNHLY, CDR2 FYNNEI.

This chain uses TRBV6-5 with TRBJ1-5; D is perhaps TRBD1 (5 bases). The CDR3 is made up of 15 amino acids. Germline V gives CDR1 MNHEY, CDR2 SVGAGI. Trimming removed 2 bases from V and 7 bases from J, with 15 bases in between. The CDR3 sequence: CASSYNRLSPQPQHF. CDR3 DNA: TGTGCCAGCAGTTACAACAGGCTCTCTCCCCAGCCCCAGCATTTT.

This clone has a handful of counts. The rearrangement uses TRBV7-2 and TRBJ2-2; 7 bases match TRBD2. The length of the CDR3 is 17 residues. V lost 1 base to trimming and J lost 3 bases; unmatched junction nucleotides: 8. Germline V gene sequence: CDR1 SGHTA, CDR2 FQGNSA. The CDR3 DNA sequence: TGTGCCAGCAGCTTAGACTCAGCGGGAATAGACACCGGGGAGCTGTTTTTT. Residues: CASSLDSAGIDTGELFF.

This clone was seen just once. The chain uses TRBV11-2 and TRBJ1-2, with 8 bases matching TRBD1. After removal of 1 base from V and 8 bases from J, the junction contained 15 bases not matched to a gene. Germline V gives CDR1 SGHAT, CDR2 FQNNGV. The CDR3 extends over 17 amino acids. The CDR3 region has the DNA TGTGCCAGCAGCTTAGCCGATATCGTTCAGGGGGCGCGGGGCTACACCTTC. It is translated as CASSLADIVQGARGYTF.

This sequence joins TRBV18 and TRBJ1-1, with unresolved D. Germline CDR1 and CDR2: KGHSH and LQKENI. The V and J ends lost 3 bases and 10 bases respectively, with 12 bases between them. CDR3 length: 12 residues. The CDR3 coding sequence is TGTGCCAGCTCACCTCCCGGTACGGGAGCTTTCTTT. This gives the protein CASSPPGTGAFF.

The gene calls are TRBV5-1 and TRBJ1-6; D not resolved. The CDR3 spans 13 residues. Trimming cost V 1 base and J 14 bases, with 13 bases left between them. Germline CDR1 and CDR2: SGHRS and YFSETQ. The chain's CDR3 is CASSLRSAESLHF. For the CDR3, the DNA is TGCGCCAGCAGCTTGAGAAGCGCGGAGTCCCTCCACTTT.

This chain joins TRBV11-2 and TRBJ1-2; D remains ambiguous. Trimming stripped 2 bases from V and 4 bases from J, with 20 bases between. CDR1 and CDR2 from the germline V gene are SGHAT and FQNNGV. The CDR3 is 17 residues long. DNA for the CDR3: TGTGCCAGCAGCTTACCAGTGCAGCGGATTTCCCCCTATGGCTACACCTTC. Translated: CASSLPVQRISPYGYTF.